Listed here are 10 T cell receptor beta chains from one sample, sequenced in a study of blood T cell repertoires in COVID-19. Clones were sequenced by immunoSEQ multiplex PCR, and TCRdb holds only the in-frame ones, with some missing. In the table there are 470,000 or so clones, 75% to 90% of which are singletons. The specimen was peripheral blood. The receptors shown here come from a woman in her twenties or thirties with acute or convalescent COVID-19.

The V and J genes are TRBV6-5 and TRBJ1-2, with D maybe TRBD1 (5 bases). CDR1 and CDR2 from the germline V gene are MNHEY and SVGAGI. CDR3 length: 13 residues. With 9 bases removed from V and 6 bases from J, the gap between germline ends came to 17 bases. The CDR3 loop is CASQSIQGDGYTF. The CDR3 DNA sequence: TGTGCCAGTCAGAGTATCCAGGGTGATGGCTACACCTTC.

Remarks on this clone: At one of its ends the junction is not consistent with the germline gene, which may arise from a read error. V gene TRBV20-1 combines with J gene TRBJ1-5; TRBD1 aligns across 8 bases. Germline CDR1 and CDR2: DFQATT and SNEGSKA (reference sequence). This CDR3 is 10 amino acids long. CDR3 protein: CSASWDRNDF. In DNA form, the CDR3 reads TGCAGTGCTAGTTGGGACAGGAATGATTTT.

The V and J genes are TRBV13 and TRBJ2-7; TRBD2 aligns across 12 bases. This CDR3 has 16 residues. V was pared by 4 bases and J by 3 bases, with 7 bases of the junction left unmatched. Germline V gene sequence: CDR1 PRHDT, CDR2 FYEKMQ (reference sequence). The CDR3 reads CASSSSGGARVYEQYF. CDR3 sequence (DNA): TGTGCCAGCAGCTCTAGCGGGGGGGCCCGAGTCTACGAGCAGTACTTC. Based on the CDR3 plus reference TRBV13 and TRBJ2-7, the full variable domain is AAGVIQSPRHLIKEKRETATLKCYPIPRHDTVYWYQQGPGQDPQFLISFYEKMQSDKGSIPDRFSAQQFSDYHSELNMSSLELGDSALYFCASSSSGGARVYEQYFGPGTRLTVT.

CDR3 protein: CASSSHRNTGELFF. CDR3 bases: TGTGCCAGCAGCTCTCACAGGAACACCGGGGAGCTGTTTTTT. The gene calls are TRBV11-3 and TRBJ2-2; no definite D call. The CDR3 contains 14 residues. V was pared by 4 bases and J by 1 base, with 7 bases between. Germline CDR1 reads SGHNT; CDR2 reads YENEEA.

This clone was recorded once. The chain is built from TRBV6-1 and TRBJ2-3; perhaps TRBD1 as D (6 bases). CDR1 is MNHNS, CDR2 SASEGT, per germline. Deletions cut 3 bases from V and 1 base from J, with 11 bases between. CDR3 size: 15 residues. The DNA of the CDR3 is TGTGCCAGCAGTGATTGGGGGCCTGGCACAGATACGCAGTATTTT. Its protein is CASSDWGPGTDTQYF.

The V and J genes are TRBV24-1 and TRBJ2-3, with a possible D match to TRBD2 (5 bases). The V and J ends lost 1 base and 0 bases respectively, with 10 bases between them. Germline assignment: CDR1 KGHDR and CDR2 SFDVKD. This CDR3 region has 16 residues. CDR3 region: CATSDFGSRSTDTQYF. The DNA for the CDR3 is TGTGCCACCAGTGATTTTGGGAGCAGAAGCACAGATACGCAGTATTTT.

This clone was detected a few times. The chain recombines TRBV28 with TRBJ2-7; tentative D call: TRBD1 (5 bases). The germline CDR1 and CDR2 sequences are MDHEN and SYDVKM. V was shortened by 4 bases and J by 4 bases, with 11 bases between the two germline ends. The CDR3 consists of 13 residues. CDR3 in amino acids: CASSSQGRYEQYF. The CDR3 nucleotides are TGTGCCAGCAGTTCCCAGGGCAGGTACGAGCAGTACTTC. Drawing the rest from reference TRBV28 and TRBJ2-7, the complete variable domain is DVKVTQSSRYLVKRTGEKVFLECVQDMDHENMFWYRQDPGLGLRLIYFSYDVKMKEKGDIPEGYSVSREKKERFSLILESASTNQTSMYLCASSSQGRYEQYFGPGTRLTVT.

The DNA for the CDR3 is TGTGCCAGCAGCCACACCGCAGGGGACAATGAGCAGTTCTTC. Encoded protein: CASSHTAGDNEQFF. The chain employs TRBV7-6 and TRBJ2-1; tentative D call: TRBD1 (6 bases). CDR1 and CDR2 from the germline V gene are SGHVS and FNYEAQ. This CDR3 contains 14 residues. V gave up 5 bases and J gave up 5 bases, with 13 bases separating them. Together with reference TRBV7-6 and TRBJ2-1, the CDR3 gives the full variable domain: GAGVSQSPRYKVTKRGQDVALRCDPISGHVSLYWYRQALGQGPEFLTYFNYEAQQDKSGLPNDRFSAERPEGSISTLTIQRTEQRDSAMYRCASSHTAGDNEQFFGPGTRLTVL.

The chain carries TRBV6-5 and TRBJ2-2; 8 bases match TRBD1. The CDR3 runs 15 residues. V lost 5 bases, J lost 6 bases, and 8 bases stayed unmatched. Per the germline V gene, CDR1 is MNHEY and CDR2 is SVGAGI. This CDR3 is CASSIQGGIPGELFF. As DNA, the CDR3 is TGTGCCAGCAGTATACAGGGGGGAATTCCCGGGGAGCTGTTTTTT.

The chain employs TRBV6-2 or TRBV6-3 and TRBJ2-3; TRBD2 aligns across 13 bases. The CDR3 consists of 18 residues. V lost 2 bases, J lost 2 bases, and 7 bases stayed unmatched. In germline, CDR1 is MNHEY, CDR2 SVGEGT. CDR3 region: CASSYQPGTSGATDTQYF. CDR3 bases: TGTGCCAGCAGTTACCAGCCGGGGACTAGCGGGGCCACAGATACGCAGTATTTT.